This TCR beta chain stems from a study of tissue T cells after allogeneic stem cell transplantation. Study overall: All graft-versus-host disease patients had gastrointestinal involvement and received several lines of directed therapy. The study, taken as a whole, reports: Which tissue TCRs were alloreactive or antigen-specific was not determined. Some clones might be persisting host cells.

As regards this clone: What it binds is not known.

The CDR3 contains 14 residues. The germline gives CDR1 SGHRS, CDR2 YFSETQ. Trimming at V came to 4 bases and at J to 9 bases, leaving 6 bases not matched to a gene. Survey-depth TCRbeta CDR3 sequencing reported V/J genes and productive frequencies. TCRdb keeps only in-frame clones here, not all; method: immunoSEQ multiplex PCR. The sample consists of fewer than 30,000 clones, 65% to 90% of them appearing once. The TCR sequence derives from a woman aged 18-49 years who later had graft-versus-host disease after an allogeneic stem cell transplant. Here the sequenced sample was blood, taken before transplantation. This sequence joins TRBV5-1 and TRBJ2-1, with TRBD1 identical over 11 bases. DNA of the CDR3: TGCGCCAGCAGCCCAGGACAGGGGGCAGGTGAGCAGTTCTTC. Protein sequence: CASSPGQGAGEQFF.